This T cell receptor beta chain was found in a study of T-cell memory formation after mild COVID-19. The CDR3 has 14 amino acids. V dropped 5 bases and J dropped 1; count of bases not matched to a gene: 0. The germline V gene has CDR1 MGHRA and CDR2 YSYEKL. TCRdb independently ran MiXCR on the 5' RACE reads; one entry per CDR3 protein. The sample holds over 130,000 distinct CDR3 sequences, 11% to 15% seen once. Sequencing was performed on PBMCs or a T cell subset sorted from them (not recorded which). The rearrangement links TRBV4-1 to TRBJ2-3; 10 nucleotides align to TRBD1. The receptor was derived from an adult woman who had mild COVID-19 (a few samples of this study predate the infection). Cell type and time point are not known. In DNA, the CDR3 is TGCGCCAGCAGCGGGACAGGGGGCACAGATACGCAGTATTTT. As protein: CASSGTGGTDTQYF.